This T cell receptor beta chain was found in a study of T cell responses to AZD1222 COVID-19 vaccine. CDR1 and CDR2 from the germline V gene are ENHRY and SYGVKD. V lost 9 bases to trimming and J lost 5 bases, with 19 bases between them. CDR3 length: 14 amino acids. Profiling relied on immunoSEQ multiplex PCR, and the TCRdb table lists in-frame clones only, not all of them. This table holds about 46,000 clones, about 90% found once. This clonotype originated in an adult who received the AZD1222 COVID-19 vaccine. The chain recombines TRBV10-3 with TRBJ1-2, with no clear D. Sequences were derived from peripheral blood, sampled 28 days after the second AZD1222 dose. The CDR3: CAIGVGEGLYGYTF. The CDR3, as DNA: TGTGCCATAGGCGTCGGGGAAGGGCTTTATGGCTACACCTTC.